Detailed here is one T cell receptor beta chain. The sample belongs to a study of blood T cell repertoires in COVID-19. Study background: PBMCs, B-cell-depleted T cells, or T cells were the source of the cDNA or gDNA that made up the material.

The length of the CDR3 is 15 residues. Germline V CDR1 and CDR2: LNHDA, SQIVND (reference sequence). V shed 7 bases and J shed 3 bases, with 17 bases lying between them. Seattle patients were enrolled during active infection and followed longitudinally. Per the original methods: Reference gene primer amplification in the assay estimated nucleated cell counts. Measured with immunoSEQ multiplex PCR; TCRdb has only the in-frame clones, and not every one. V, J and clone size are taken as reported in that table, and D and trimming were inferred from the DNA itself. The repertoire holds some 260,000 clones, with approximately 88% as singletons.

V is TRBV19 and J is TRBJ2-3; maybe TRBD2 (6 bases). The sequence derives from a woman between 70 and 85 years old with COVID-19, enrolled during active disease. Material: peripheral blood. CDR3 in amino acids: CASTPSGVMTDTQYF. CDR3 nucleotide sequence: TGTGCCAGTACTCCTTCGGGGGTTATGACAGATACGCAGTATTTT.